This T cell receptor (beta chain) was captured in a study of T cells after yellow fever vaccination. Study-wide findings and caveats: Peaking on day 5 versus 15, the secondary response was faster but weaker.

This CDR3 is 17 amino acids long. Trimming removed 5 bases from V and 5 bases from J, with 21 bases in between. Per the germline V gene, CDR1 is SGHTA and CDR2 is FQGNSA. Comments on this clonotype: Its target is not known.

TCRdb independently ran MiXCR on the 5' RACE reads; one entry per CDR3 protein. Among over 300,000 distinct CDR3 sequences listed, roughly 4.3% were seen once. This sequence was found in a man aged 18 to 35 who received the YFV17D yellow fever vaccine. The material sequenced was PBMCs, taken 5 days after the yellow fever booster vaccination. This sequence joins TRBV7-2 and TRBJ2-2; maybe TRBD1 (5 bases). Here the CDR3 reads CASSLRQGAERTGELFF. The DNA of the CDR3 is TGTGCCAGCAGCCTCAGACAAGGGGCGGAGAGGACCGGGGAGCTGTTTTTT. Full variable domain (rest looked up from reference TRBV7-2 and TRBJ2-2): GAGVSQSPSNKVTEKGKDVELRCDPISGHTALYWYRQSLGQGLEFLIYFQGNSAPDKSGLPSDRFSAERTGGSVSTLTIQRTQQEDSAVYLCASSLRQGAERTGELFFGEGSRLTVL.